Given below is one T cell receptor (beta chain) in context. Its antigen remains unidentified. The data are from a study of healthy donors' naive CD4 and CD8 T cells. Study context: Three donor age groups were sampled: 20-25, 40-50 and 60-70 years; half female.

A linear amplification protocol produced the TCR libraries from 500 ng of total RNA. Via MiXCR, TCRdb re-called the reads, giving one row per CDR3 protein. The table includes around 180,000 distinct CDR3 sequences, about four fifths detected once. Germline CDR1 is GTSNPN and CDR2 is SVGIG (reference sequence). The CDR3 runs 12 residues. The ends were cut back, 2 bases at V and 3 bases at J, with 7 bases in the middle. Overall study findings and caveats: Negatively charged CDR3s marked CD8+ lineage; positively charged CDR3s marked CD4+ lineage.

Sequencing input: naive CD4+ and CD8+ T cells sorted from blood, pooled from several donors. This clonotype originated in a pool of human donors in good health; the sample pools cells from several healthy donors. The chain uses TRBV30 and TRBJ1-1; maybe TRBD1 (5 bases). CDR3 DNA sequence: TGTGCCTGGAGTATGGGGGACACTGAAGCTTTCTTT. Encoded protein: CAWSMGDTEAFF.